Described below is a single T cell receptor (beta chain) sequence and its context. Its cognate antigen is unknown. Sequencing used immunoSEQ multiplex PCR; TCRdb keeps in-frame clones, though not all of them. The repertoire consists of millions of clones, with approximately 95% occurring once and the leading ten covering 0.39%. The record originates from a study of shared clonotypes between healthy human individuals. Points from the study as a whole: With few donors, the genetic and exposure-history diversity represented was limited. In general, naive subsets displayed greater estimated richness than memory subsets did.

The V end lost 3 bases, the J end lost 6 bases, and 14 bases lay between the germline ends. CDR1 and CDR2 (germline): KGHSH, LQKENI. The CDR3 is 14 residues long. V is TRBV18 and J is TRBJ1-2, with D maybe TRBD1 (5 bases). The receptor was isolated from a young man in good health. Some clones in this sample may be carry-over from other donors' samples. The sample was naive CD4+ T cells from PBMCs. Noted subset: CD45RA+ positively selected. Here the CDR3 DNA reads TGTGCCAGCTCACCCCAGGGATTGGGGGATGGCTACACCTTC. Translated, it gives CASSPQGLGDGYTF.